Each of the 13 T cell receptor beta chains below was sequenced from the same sample in a study of OX40 agonist ivuxolimab in advanced cancers. Profiling relied on immunoSEQ multiplex PCR, and the TCRdb table lists in-frame clones only, not all of them. The sample lists some 45,000 clones, approximately 82% occurring once. This sample comprised CD4+ or CD8+ T cells sorted from blood, obtained in a trial of the OX40 agonist ivuxolimab. Source of these receptors: an adult with an advanced solid tumor such as melanoma, head and neck, liver or kidney cancer.

The J gene is TRBJ2-7, the V gene TRBV7-9, with 8 bases aligning to TRBD1. With 5 bases clipped from V and 6 bases from J, the junction kept 6 bases outside the gene matches. The CDR3 has 13 residues. Germline CDR1 reads SEHNR; CDR2 reads FQNEAQ (reference sequence). CDR3 residues: CASSALQGGEQYF. The CDR3 coding sequence is TGTGCCAGCAGCGCCTTACAGGGGGGCGAGCAGTACTTC.

This sequence joins TRBV6-5 and TRBJ1-4; 7 bases fit TRBD1. Germline values: CDR1 MNHEY, CDR2 SVGAGI. The CDR3 is made up of 13 amino acids. J lost 8 bases, V lost 1 base, and 1 base had no gene match. The CDR3 protein is CASSYWTGEKLFF. The CDR3 DNA reads TGTGCCAGCAGTTACTGGACAGGAGAAAAACTGTTTTTT.

This clone was recorded only once. This sequence joins TRBV4-3 and TRBJ2-7; tentative D call: TRBD1 (6 bases). The V gene lost 0 bases and the J gene lost 4 bases, with 7 bases spanning the gap. The CDR3 loop spans 13 amino acids. CDR1 and CDR2 from the germline V gene are LGHNA and YSLEER. This CDR3 is CASSQERGYEQYF. CDR3 in DNA: TGCGCCAGCAGCCAAGAAAGGGGGTACGAGCAGTACTTC.

This clone showed up just once. The chain recombines TRBV6-5 with TRBJ2-1; D is ambiguous. Trimming cost V 5 bases and J 0 bases, with 5 bases left between them. From germline, CDR1 is MNHEY and CDR2 SVGAGI. The CDR3 spans 13 residues. In DNA, the CDR3 is TGTGCCAGCAGTCTGAGCTCCTACAATGAGCAGTTCTTC. Translation: CASSLSSYNEQFF.

The rearrangement links TRBV7-2 to TRBJ2-4; possibly TRBD1 for D (7 bases). Germline V gene sequence: CDR1 SGHTA, CDR2 FQGNSA. The CDR3 is 17 residues long. Trimming cost V 5 bases and J 0 bases, with 17 bases left between them. CDR3 bases: TGTGCCAGCAGCCCTAACGGGGGACAGCTAGCCAAAAACATTCAGTACTTC. It codes for CASSPNGGQLAKNIQYF.

J is TRBJ2-7 and V is TRBV4-3; D gene uncertain. The germline V gene encodes CDR1 LGHNA and CDR2 YSLEER. The CDR3 sequence is 14 residues long. V lost 1 base and J 3 bases, leaving 10 bases between the germline ends. CDR3 protein: CASSQVGIGYEQYF. The CDR3 DNA reads TGCGCCAGCAGCCAAGTGGGGATAGGCTACGAGCAGTACTTC.

J is TRBJ1-1 and V is TRBV5-6; no reliable D call. V was trimmed by 3 bases and J by 11 bases, leaving 20 bases between them. Germline CDR1 reads SGHDT; CDR2 reads YYEEEE. The CDR3 contains 14 residues. CDR3 residues: CASSSTALGRRAFF. CDR3 bases: TGTGCCAGCAGCTCCACGGCCCTTGGGAGAAGGGCTTTCTTT. The full variable domain, in which reference TRBV5-6 and TRBJ1-1 provide the parts outside the CDR3, is DAGVTQSPTHLIKTRGQQVTLRCSPKSGHDTVSWYQQALGQGPQFIFQYYEEEERQRGNFPDRFSGHQFPNYSSELNVNALLLGDSALYLCASSSTALGRRAFFGQGTRLTVV.

This chain links TRBV7-2 with TRBJ2-2, with D perhaps TRBD1 (6 bases). Trimming stripped 5 bases from V and 5 bases from J, with 15 bases between. The CDR3 is made up of 15 amino acids. Germline CDR1 SGHTA, CDR2 FQGNSA. CDR3 loop: CASSQQGIGTGELFF. CDR3 DNA: TGTGCCAGCAGCCAACAGGGAATCGGAACCGGGGAGCTGTTTTTT.

The V and J genes are TRBV10-2 and TRBJ2-5; TRBD1 matches 7 bases. The DNA end lines up better with TRBJ2-7; the J call may be wrong. The germline V gene encodes CDR1 WSHSY and CDR2 SAAADI. CDR3 size: 13 residues. This CDR3 is CASSDKGAYEQYF. The CDR3 DNA reads TGCGCCAGCAGTGACAAGGGGGCTTACGAGCAGTACTTC.

The chain couples TRBV6-5 to TRBJ2-1, with D hard to call. Germline V lookup: CDR1 MNHEY, CDR2 SVGAGI. The CDR3 spans 15 residues. The V end was cut by 2 bases, the J end by 0 bases, with 8 bases between. CDR3 bases: TGTGCCAGCAGTTACGACGGTCGCTCCTACAATGAGCAGTTCTTC. This sequence encodes CASSYDGRSYNEQFF.

The chain has TRBV21-1 and TRBJ2-5; TRBD1 is taken as the D call from the table, unchecked against the DNA. The DNA end favors TRBJ2-7, so the J call may be wrong. TRBV21-1 is assigned pseudogene status. The CDR3 is made up of 15 amino acids. The CDR3 reads CASSKGTGEKSEQYF. In DNA form, the CDR3 reads TGTGCCAGCAGCAAGGGGACAGGGGAAAAAAGCGAGCAGTACTTC.

J is TRBJ1-6 and V is TRBV9, with D possibly TRBD1 on 5 matching bases. Germline lookup yields CDR1 SGDLS and CDR2 YYNGEE. Trimming cost V 4 bases and J 6 bases, with 14 bases left between them. The CDR3 loop spans 15 amino acids. CDR3 nucleotides: TGTGCCAGCAGCCCAGGGTTAGGCGGTAATTCACCCCTCCACTTT. Encoded protein: CASSPGLGGNSPLHF.

This clone was observed a few times. This chain joins TRBV27 and TRBJ2-1; D not resolved. The CDR3 is 11 amino acids. Germline CDR1 reads MNHEY; CDR2 reads SMNVEV (reference sequence). V lost 4 bases to trimming and J lost 6 bases, with 4 bases between them. This CDR3 reads CASSSRNEQFF. In DNA, the CDR3 is TGTGCCAGCAGTTCTCGCAATGAGCAGTTCTTC.